This TCR beta chain was observed in a study of lymphopenia after photon versus proton radiotherapy. This clone occurred once. Its specificity is unknown. Findings and caveats of the study: Proton therapy kept repertoires fairly stable, unlike photons, which gained effector/memory cells. Survival link was tested only in deceased patients; proton benefit remains a possibility. A bigger post-nadir fall in TCR diversity correlated inversely with survival time in deceased patients.

Generated by immunoSEQ multiplex PCR, the TCRdb table keeps only in-frame clones and is missing some. The table shows roughly 26,000 clones, with approximately 84% occurring only once. Germline loops: CDR1 SGHDT, CDR2 YYEEEE. This CDR3 comprises 15 residues. Between the trimmed V and J ends, which lost 4 bases and 3 bases, there was a span of 16 bases. The V and J genes are TRBV5-6 and TRBJ1-2, with D perhaps TRBD1 (6 bases). This receptor was obtained from a man aged 35-49 years with gastric cancer. The input for sequencing was peripheral blood, taken from a patient treated with photon-based radiotherapy. CDR3 DNA: TGTGCCAGCAGCCTCCCCGAAGGGGGTCACTATGGCTACACCTTC. Translated, it gives CASSLPEGGHYGYTF.